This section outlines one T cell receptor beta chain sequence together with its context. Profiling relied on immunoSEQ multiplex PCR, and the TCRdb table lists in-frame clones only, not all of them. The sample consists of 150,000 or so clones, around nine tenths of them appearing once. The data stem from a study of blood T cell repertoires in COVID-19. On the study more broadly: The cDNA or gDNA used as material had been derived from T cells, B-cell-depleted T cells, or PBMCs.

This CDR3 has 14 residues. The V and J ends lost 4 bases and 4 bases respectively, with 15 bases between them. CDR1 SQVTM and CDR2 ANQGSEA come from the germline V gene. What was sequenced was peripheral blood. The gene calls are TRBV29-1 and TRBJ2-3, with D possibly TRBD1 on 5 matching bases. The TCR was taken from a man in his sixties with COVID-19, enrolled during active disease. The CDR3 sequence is CSVGRSLGADTQYF. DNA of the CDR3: TGCAGCGTTGGAAGAAGCCTAGGGGCAGATACGCAGTATTTT.